The clone carrying this T cell receptor (beta chain) showed up just a few times. The antigen is unknown. UMIs and sample barcodes were carried by the TCR alpha and TCR beta cDNA libraries that 5'RACE produced using constant-segment primers. A single record per CDR3 protein comes from TCRdb applying MiXCR to the 5' RACE reads. The sample shows some 600,000 distinct CDR3 sequences, approximately 15% of them seen only once. This sample stems from a study of T-cell memory formation after mild COVID-19. Broader study findings: Researchers could not confirm that second-wave clones peaking on day 37 targeted SARS-CoV-2.

The sequencing input was PBMCs or a T cell subset sorted from them (not recorded which). The receptor's source is an adult woman who had mild COVID-19 (a few samples of this study predate the infection). Cell type and time point are not known.

CDR3 in amino acids: CASSMGQGASNEQFF. The CDR3 DNA follows: TGCGCCAGCAGTATGGGACAGGGGGCAAGCAATGAGCAGTTCTTC. The rearrangement links TRBV5-1 to TRBJ2-1; 12 bases are shared with TRBD1. From germline, CDR1 is SGHRS and CDR2 YFSETQ. J gave up 6 bases and V 5 bases, and 6 bases lay outside the gene matches. The CDR3 loop spans 15 amino acids.